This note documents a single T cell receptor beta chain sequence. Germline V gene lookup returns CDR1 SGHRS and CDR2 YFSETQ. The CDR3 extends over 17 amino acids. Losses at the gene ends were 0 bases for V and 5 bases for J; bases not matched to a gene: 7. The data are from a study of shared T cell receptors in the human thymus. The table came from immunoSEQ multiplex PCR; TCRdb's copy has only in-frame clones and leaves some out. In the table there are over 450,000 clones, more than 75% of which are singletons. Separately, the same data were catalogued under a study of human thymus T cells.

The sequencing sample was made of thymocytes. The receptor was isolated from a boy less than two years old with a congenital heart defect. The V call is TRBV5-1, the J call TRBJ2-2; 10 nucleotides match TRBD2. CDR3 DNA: TGCGCCAGCAGCTTGGTTCTAGCGGGAGTGGATACCGGGGAGCTGTTTTTT. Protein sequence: CASSLVLAGVDTGELFF.